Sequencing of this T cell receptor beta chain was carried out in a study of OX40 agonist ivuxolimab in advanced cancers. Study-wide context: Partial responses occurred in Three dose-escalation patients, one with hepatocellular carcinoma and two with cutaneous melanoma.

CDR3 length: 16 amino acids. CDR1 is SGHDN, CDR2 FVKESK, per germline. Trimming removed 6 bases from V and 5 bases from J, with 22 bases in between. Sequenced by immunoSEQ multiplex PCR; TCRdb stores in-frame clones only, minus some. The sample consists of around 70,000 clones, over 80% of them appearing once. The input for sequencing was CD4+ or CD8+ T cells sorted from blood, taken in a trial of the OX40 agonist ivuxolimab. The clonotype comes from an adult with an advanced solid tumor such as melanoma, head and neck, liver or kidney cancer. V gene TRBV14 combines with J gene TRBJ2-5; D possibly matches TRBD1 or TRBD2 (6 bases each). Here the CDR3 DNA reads TGTGCCAGCAGTTCCGGGACACTACTCCGGGGGGAGACCCAGTACTTC. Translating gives CASSSGTLLRGETQYF.